The 18 T cell receptor beta chains in this list originate from one sample, sequenced in a study of blood T cell repertoires in COVID-19. TCRdb's copy holds only in-frame clones and misses some; the assay was immunoSEQ multiplex PCR. Of roughly 100,000 clones in the sample, about nine tenths were seen once. Sequenced: peripheral blood. The source of these receptors is a woman in her forties or fifties with COVID-19, enrolled during active disease.

The gene calls are TRBV20-1 and TRBJ1-6; D is unresolved. V lost 3 bases and J lost 6, with 15 bases in between. Per germline, CDR1 DFQATT and CDR2 SNEGSKA (reference sequence). The CDR3 runs 15 residues. In DNA form, the CDR3 reads TGCAGTGCTAGTCCGGGGATAATCGGTAATTCACCCCTCCACTTT. It yields the protein CSASPGIIGNSPLHF.

The chain couples TRBV11-3 to TRBJ2-5; perhaps TRBD1 as D (5 bases). This CDR3 region has 14 residues. The germline V gene has CDR1 SGHNT and CDR2 YENEEA. The V end was cut by 4 bases, the J end by 4 bases, with 13 bases between. The CDR3 loop reads CASSYPWGRETQYF. The DNA of the CDR3 is TGTGCCAGCAGCTACCCCTGGGGCAGAGAGACCCAGTACTTC. Supplemented by reference TRBV11-3 and TRBJ2-5, the full variable domain reads EAGVVQSPRYKIIEKKQPVAFWCNPISGHNTLYWYLQNLGQGPELLIRYENEEAVDDSQLPKDRFSAERLKGVDSTLKIQPAELGDSAVYLCASSYPWGRETQYFGPGTRLLVL.

This sequence joins TRBV5-6 and TRBJ2-7; weak D call: TRBD2 (5 bases). Germline V CDR1 and CDR2: SGHDT, YYEEEE. Trimming shortened V by 1 base and J by 2 bases, and 13 bases separated the two germline ends. There are 15 residues in the CDR3. CDR3 in DNA: TGTGCCAGCAGCTTGTATGGCAGCGGAACCTACGAGCAGTACTTC. This codes for CASSLYGSGTYEQYF.

This clone was recorded a few times. This chain joins TRBV19 and TRBJ1-1; TRBD1 matches 7 bases. V trimming: 4 bases; J trimming: 2 bases; junction bases outside the gene matches: 4. The CDR3 is 14 amino acids. Germline CDR1 and CDR2: LNHDA and SQIVND (reference sequence). CDR3 amino acids: CASSKGTDNTEAFF. The CDR3 nucleotides are TGTGCCAGTAGTAAAGGGACAGACAACACTGAAGCTTTCTTT.

The chain employs TRBV27 and TRBJ1-3, with a possible D match to TRBD1 (6 bases). Deletions cut 6 bases from V and 1 base from J, with 10 bases between. From germline, CDR1 is MNHEY and CDR2 SMNVEV (reference sequence). The CDR3 is made up of 14 amino acids. The CDR3 DNA sequence: TGTGCCAGCAGCTCAGGGGTTTCTGGAAACACCATATATTTT. The encoded protein is CASSSGVSGNTIYF.

The chain couples TRBV4-3 to TRBJ1-1; D ambiguous. The V gene lost 2 bases and the J gene lost 4 bases, with 8 bases spanning the gap. The CDR3 loop spans 13 amino acids. The germline CDR1 and CDR2 sequences are LGHNA and YSLEER. CDR3 coding DNA: TGCGCCAGCAGCCAATCCGGGAGCACTGAAGCTTTCTTT. Amino acid sequence: CASSQSGSTEAFF.

CDR3 nucleotide sequence: TGTGCCAGCAGCTTAGACCCCGGCAGGGATGGCTACACCTTC. Translating gives CASSLDPGRDGYTF. The genes are TRBV11-2 and TRBJ1-2, with D possibly matching TRBD1 (5 bases). V was trimmed by 0 bases and J by 6 bases, leaving 11 bases between them. This CDR3 comprises 14 residues. CDR1 SGHAT and CDR2 FQNNGV come from the germline V gene.

The V gene is TRBV19, the J gene TRBJ2-1, with D hard to call. CDR3 length equals 10 residues. V was shortened by 11 bases and J by 9 bases, with 11 bases between the two germline ends. CDR1 and CDR2 from the germline V gene are LNHDA and SQIVND (reference sequence). The CDR3 is CAGEQTEQFF. The CDR3 DNA is TGTGCCGGTGAACAAACTGAGCAGTTCTTC.

V is TRBV15 and J is TRBJ1-1, with 7 positions matching TRBD1. After removal of 5 bases from V and 4 bases from J, the junction contained 7 bases not matched to a gene. The CDR3 sequence is 14 residues long. Germline loops: CDR1 LNHNV, CDR2 YYDKDF (reference sequence). This chain's CDR3 is CATSSNRQGTEAFF. The CDR3 DNA follows: TGTGCCACCAGCTCAAATCGACAGGGCACTGAAGCTTTCTTT.

The V gene is TRBV21-1, the J gene TRBJ2-7; the table's D call of TRBD1 was not tested on the DNA. TRBV21-1 constitutes a pseudogene. This CDR3 spans 14 amino acids. DNA for the CDR3: TGTGCCAGCCGCGGGACAGGGCCCACCTACGAGCAGTACTTC. Its protein product is CASRGTGPTYEQYF.

The gene calls are TRBV2 and TRBJ2-5, with 13 bases that match TRBD2. Germline CDR1 reads SNHLY; CDR2 reads FYNNEI. The CDR3 is made up of 19 amino acids. J lost 1 base, V lost 7 bases, and 15 bases had no gene match. The CDR3 DNA sequence: TGTGCCAGCAATATCCCCCGGACTAGCGGGGGCCTTTTCCAAGAGACCCAGTACTTC. Residues: CASNIPRTSGGLFQETQYF.

V usage is TRBV11-2 and J usage is TRBJ1-2; 10 positions agree with TRBD1. V lost 5 bases and J lost 3; bases outside the gene matches: 6. The germline V gene encodes CDR1 SGHAT and CDR2 FQNNGV. The CDR3 runs 15 residues. This chain's CDR3 is CASSPRQGAYYGYTF. As DNA, the CDR3 is TGTGCCAGCAGCCCAAGACAGGGGGCATACTATGGCTACACCTTC. The entire variable domain, with the rest obtained from reference TRBV11-2 and TRBJ1-2, is as follows: EAGVAQSPRYKIIEKRQSVAFWCNPISGHATLYWYQQILGQGPKLLIQFQNNGVVDDSQLPKDRFSAERLKGVDSTLKIQPAKLEDSAVYLCASSPRQGAYYGYTFGSGTRLTVV.

The chain combines TRBV29-1 with TRBJ1-1, with a tentative D call TRBD1 (5 bases). The CDR3 consists of 13 residues. V was cut by 7 bases and J by 1 base, with 13 bases left in between. Germline CDR1 SQVTM, CDR2 ANQGSEA. The CDR3 is CSGQGLANTEAFF. For the CDR3, the DNA is TGCAGCGGCCAGGGATTGGCGAACACTGAAGCTTTCTTT.

The chain employs TRBV6-1 and TRBJ1-4; tentatively, D is TRBD1 (5 bases). In germline, CDR1 is MNHNS, CDR2 SASEGT. V was trimmed by 1 base and J by 10 bases, leaving 13 bases between them. CDR3 size: 14 residues. The CDR3 region is CASSEVAGRGKLFF. The CDR3, as DNA: TGTGCCAGCAGTGAAGTGGCAGGGAGGGGAAAACTGTTTTTT.

J is TRBJ1-1 and V is TRBV6-5, with D perhaps TRBD1 (5 bases). Germline loops: CDR1 MNHEY, CDR2 SVGAGI. V dropped 2 bases and J dropped 3 bases, with 10 bases sitting between them. This CDR3 is built from 14 residues. The CDR3 region has the DNA TGTGCCAGCAGTTACGGGTGGGGGGACACTGAAGCTTTCTTT. Encoded protein: CASSYGWGDTEAFF.

V gene TRBV7-2 combines with J gene TRBJ2-7, with a possible D match to TRBD2 (5 bases). This CDR3 is 15 amino acids long. V lost 1 base, J lost 2 bases, and 12 bases lay in between. Looked up from germline, CDR1 is SGHTA and CDR2 is FQGNSA. The CDR3: CASSLEAGIPYEQYF. CDR3 nucleotide sequence: TGTGCCAGCAGCTTAGAGGCCGGGATCCCCTACGAGCAGTACTTC.

J is TRBJ1-5 and V is TRBV7-9; the match to TRBD1 covers 9 bases. V lost 1 base to trimming and J lost 7 bases; unmatched junction nucleotides: 11. This CDR3 has 17 residues. The germline V gene has CDR1 SEHNR and CDR2 FQNEAQ (reference sequence). CDR3: CASSLGGLGQGWQPQHF. DNA of the CDR3: TGTGCCAGCAGCTTAGGCGGTTTGGGACAGGGTTGGCAGCCCCAGCATTTT.

This clone appeared a single time. This chain uses TRBV7-9 with TRBJ1-5, with 10 bases that match TRBD1. The CDR3 loop spans 15 amino acids. Germline trimming cut 6 bases from V and 2 bases from J; bases unmatched to any gene: 4. Germline values: CDR1 SEHNR, CDR2 FQNEAQ (reference sequence). CDR3 in amino acids: CASSWGTGGNQPQHF. The DNA for the CDR3 is TGTGCCAGCAGTTGGGGGACAGGGGGCAATCAGCCCCAGCATTTT.